This T cell receptor (beta chain) was sequenced for a study of CD8+CD57+ T cells in acquired aplastic anemia. About the research overall: The mean DNA yield obtained from sorted CD4+ and CD8+ cells came to 3 to 4 ug. Study results and caveats: Sharing between patients and controls was observed for twenty-nine CD8+ CDR3 sequences.

This clonotype has ten or more counts. Its specificity is unknown. For CDR3 and TCR beta VDJ profiling, genomic DNA was the template used. MiXCR was run by TCRdb on the reads, yielding one entry per CDR3 protein. The data contain around 200,000 distinct CDR3 sequences, around three fifths of them seen just once; the ten biggest clones take up around 58%. Previously, flow cytometry had revealed CD8+CD57+ cell expansion in the patients chosen for sequencing. V lost 4 bases and J 1 base, leaving 14 bases between the germline ends. This CDR3 has 15 amino acids. The germline CDR1 and CDR2 sequences are SGHTS and YDEGEE.

Sequences were obtained from sorted CD4+, CD8+, or CD8+CD57+ T cells (not recorded which) from PBMCs. This chain joins TRBV5-8 and TRBJ1-1; maybe TRBD1 (5 bases). This receptor was obtained from a human donor with aplastic anemia. The CDR3 spells CASSAATTANTEAFF. The CDR3 DNA reads as TGTGCCAGCAGCGCAGCCACGACAGCGAACACTGAAGCTTTCTTT.